The 10 T cell receptor beta chains presented below share a single source sample, sequenced in a study of graft-versus-host responses after intestinal transplantation. TCRdb's table, derived via immunoSEQ multiplex PCR, lists solely in-frame clones and lacks some. The data show more than 100,000 clones, with just under 95% seen just once and around 0.12% held by the top ten. The antigens for these receptors are not known. The sample was unstimulated CD4+ T cells sorted from spleen or lymph node cells, taken before intestinal transplant. These receptors came from a human donor who received an intestinal transplant.

In nucleotides, the CDR3 is TGTGCCAGCAGTTTAACTGGGGGGACTAGCGAGCACTACGAGCAGTACTTC. Residues: CASSLTGGTSEHYEQYF. V gene TRBV27 combines with J gene TRBJ2-7, with 10 positions matching TRBD2. Germline assignment: CDR1 MNHEY and CDR2 SMNVEV (reference sequence). With 2 bases clipped from V and 3 bases from J, the junction kept 10 bases outside the gene matches. The CDR3 extends over 17 amino acids.

The CDR3 nucleotides are TGCAGCGCCTCAGGCCAGTTCTACACCTTC. Translation: CSASGQFYTF. The V and J genes are TRBV29-1 and TRBJ1-2; no clear D gene. CDR1 and CDR2 from the germline V gene are SQVTM and ANQGSEA. Trimming took 7 bases from V and 10 from J, leaving 13 bases between them. The CDR3 runs to 10 residues.

The DNA of the CDR3 is TGTGCCATCAGTGAGTCGGTGGGGGGAGGTAAACAGCCCCAGCATTTT. This gives the protein CAISESVGGGKQPQHF. The rearrangement uses TRBV10-3 and TRBJ1-5; D possibly corresponds to TRBD1 (5 bases). The CDR3 is 16 amino acids. Germline CDR1 ENHRY, CDR2 SYGVKD. V was shortened by 0 bases and J by 7 bases, with 16 bases between the two germline ends.

The CDR3 region has the DNA TGTGCCAGCAGCTTAGGGGGGCTAGCGGGGGGAAAAGGTCAGATTCAGTACTTC. Translating gives CASSLGGLAGGKGQIQYF. The chain uses TRBV7-2 and TRBJ2-4; 11 bases match TRBD2. Trimming cost V 1 base and J 10 bases; bases outside gene matches: 15. The CDR3 has 18 residues. The germline V gene encodes CDR1 SGHTA and CDR2 FQGNSA.

J is TRBJ1-3 and V is TRBV11-2; D uncertain. CDR1 is SGHAT, CDR2 FQNNGV, per germline. The CDR3 has 14 amino acids. V was cut by 5 bases and J by 1 base, with 9 bases left in between. CDR3 DNA sequence: TGTGCCAGCAGCCCGGAGTGGTCTGGAAACACCATATATTTT. Translation gives CASSPEWSGNTIYF.

The V gene is TRBV29-1, the J gene TRBJ2-1, with 11 bases aligning to TRBD2. Germline trimming cut 7 bases from V and 4 bases from J; bases unmatched to any gene: 6. The CDR3 consists of 14 residues. The germline gives CDR1 SQVTM, CDR2 ANQGSEA. CDR3 in DNA: TGCAGCGCTGCCCGGACTAGCGGGTACAATGAGCAGTTCTTC. It codes for CSAARTSGYNEQFF.

The CDR3 DNA reads TGTGCCAGCAGCGCAGCTTGGACAGGTCTTGAGCAGTACTTC. Amino acid sequence: CASSAAWTGLEQYF. The chain carries TRBV9 and TRBJ2-7, with TRBD1 identical over 7 bases. V gave up 3 bases and J gave up 7 bases; unmatched junction bases: 10. The germline V gene has CDR1 SGDLS and CDR2 YYNGEE. The CDR3 is 14 amino acids.

The V and J genes are TRBV6-5 and TRBJ2-7; the D gene is possibly TRBD1 (6 bases). Germline CDR1 and CDR2: MNHEY and SVGAGI. V was shortened by 10 bases and J by 7 bases, with 14 bases between the two germline ends. The CDR3 sequence is 11 residues long. CDR3: CATALGGEQYF. CDR3 bases: TGTGCCACCGCTTTAGGGGGAGAGCAGTACTTC.

The rearrangement uses TRBV6-4 and TRBJ2-7, with 7 bases that match TRBD1. Germline lookup yields CDR1 MRHNA and CDR2 SNTAGT. The CDR3 has 15 residues. The V gene end was trimmed by 6 bases and the J gene end by 2 bases; junction bases not matched to a gene: 10. The CDR3, as DNA: TGTGCCAGCAGGACGCCGGGACAGAAACCCTACGAGCAGTACTTC. Protein: CASRTPGQKPYEQYF.

This clone was seen a single time. This sequence joins TRBV7-3 and TRBJ2-1; no firm D call. Trimming shortened V by 2 bases and J by 0 bases, and 8 bases separated the two germline ends. This CDR3 has 15 residues. From germline, CDR1 is SGHTA and CDR2 FQGTGA. The CDR3 sequence is CASSLAVTSYNEQFF. In DNA, the CDR3 is TGTGCCAGCAGCTTAGCTGTGACCTCCTACAATGAGCAGTTCTTC.